This T cell receptor beta chain came from a study of shared clonotypes between healthy human individuals. Overall study results and limits: The study generally estimated greater richness for naive than memory subsets.

The germline V gene has CDR1 MDHEN and CDR2 SYDVKM. CDR3 length: 15 amino acids. The germline V and J ends were trimmed by 7 bases and 4 bases, with 20 bases remaining between them. Notes on this clone: The target antigen is unknown.

Here immunoSEQ multiplex PCR was the method, and the copy in TCRdb shows in-frame clones only, minus some. This table holds 1,500,000 or so clones, more than 95% found once. V and J are TRBV28 and TRBJ2-7; no clear D gene. Input material: naive CD4+ T cells sorted from blood. Subset: CD45RA+ positively selected. The TCR comes from a man between 25 and 39 years old in good health. This CDR3 is CASTPLSSPSYEQYF. In nucleotides, the CDR3 is TGTGCCAGCACCCCTTTATCCTCACCTTCTTACGAGCAGTACTTC.